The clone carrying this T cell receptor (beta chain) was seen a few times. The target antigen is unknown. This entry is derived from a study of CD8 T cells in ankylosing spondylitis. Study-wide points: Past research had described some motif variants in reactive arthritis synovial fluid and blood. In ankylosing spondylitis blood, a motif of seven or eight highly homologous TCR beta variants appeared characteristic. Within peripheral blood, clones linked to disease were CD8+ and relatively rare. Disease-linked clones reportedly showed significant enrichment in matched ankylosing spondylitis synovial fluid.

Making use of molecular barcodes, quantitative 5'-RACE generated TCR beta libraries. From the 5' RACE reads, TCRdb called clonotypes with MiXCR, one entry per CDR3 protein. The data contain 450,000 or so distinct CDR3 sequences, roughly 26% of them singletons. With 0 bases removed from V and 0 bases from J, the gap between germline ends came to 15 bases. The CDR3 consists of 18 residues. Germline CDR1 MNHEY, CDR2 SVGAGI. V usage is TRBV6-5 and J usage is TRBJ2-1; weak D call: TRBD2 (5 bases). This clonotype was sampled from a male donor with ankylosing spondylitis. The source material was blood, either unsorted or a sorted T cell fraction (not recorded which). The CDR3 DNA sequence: TGTGCCAGCAGTTACTCAAGCGGTGACTTCAGCTCCTACAATGAGCAGTTCTTC. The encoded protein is CASSYSSGDFSSYNEQFF.